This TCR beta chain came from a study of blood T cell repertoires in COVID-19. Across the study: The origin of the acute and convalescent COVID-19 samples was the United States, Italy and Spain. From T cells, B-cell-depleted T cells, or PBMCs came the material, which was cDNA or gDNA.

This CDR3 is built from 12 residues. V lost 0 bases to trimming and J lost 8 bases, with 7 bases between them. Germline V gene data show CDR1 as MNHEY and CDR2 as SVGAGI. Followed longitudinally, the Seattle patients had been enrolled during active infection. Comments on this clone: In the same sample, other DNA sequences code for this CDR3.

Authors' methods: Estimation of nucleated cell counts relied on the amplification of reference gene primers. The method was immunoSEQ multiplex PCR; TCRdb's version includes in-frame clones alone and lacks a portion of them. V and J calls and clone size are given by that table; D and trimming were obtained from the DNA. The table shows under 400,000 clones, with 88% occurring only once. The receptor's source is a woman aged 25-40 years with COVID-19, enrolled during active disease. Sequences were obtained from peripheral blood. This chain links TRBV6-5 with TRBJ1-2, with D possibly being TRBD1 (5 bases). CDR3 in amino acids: CASSYSGEGYTF. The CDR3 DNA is TGTGCCAGCAGTTACTCAGGGGAAGGCTACACCTTC.